This entry lists 31 T cell receptor beta chains sequenced from one sample in a study of blood T cells in healthy people across ages. A second 7 to 11 cycle PCR used barcoded and J-beta primers. TCRdb redid the calling of the 5' RACE reads with MiXCR, one entry per CDR3 protein. The sample has nearly 800,000 distinct CDR3 sequences, approximately 60% seen once. The source material was blood. Receptors originate from a man aged 40-50 years in good health.

The CDR3 is CAWSPNGGYEQYF. CDR3 in DNA: TGTGCCTGGAGTCCTAACGGGGGCTACGAGCAGTACTTC. The J gene is TRBJ2-7, the V gene TRBV30, with D possibly TRBD2 on 6 matching bases. This CDR3 has 13 amino acids. CDR1 is GTSNPN and CDR2 is SVGIG in the germline V gene (reference sequence). V shed 2 bases and J shed 3 bases, with 11 bases lying between them.

The rearrangement links TRBV5-6 to TRBJ1-1; unclear D gene. This CDR3 is 12 amino acids long. Germline lookup yields CDR1 SGHDT and CDR2 YYEEEE. The V and J ends lost 0 bases and 8 bases respectively, with 8 bases between them. The CDR3 coding sequence is TGTGCCAGCAGCTTGGCCACGGGGGAAGCTTTCTTT. Translating gives CASSLATGEAFF.

The genes are TRBV5-1 and TRBJ2-1, with D possibly TRBD2 on 6 matching bases. CDR3 length equals 16 residues. The V end was cut by 3 bases, the J end by 1 base, with 14 bases between. CDR1 is SGHRS and CDR2 is YFSETQ in the germline V gene. This CDR3 is CASSSTGEGSYNEQFF. The CDR3 DNA is TGCGCCAGCAGCTCCACGGGAGAGGGGTCCTACAATGAGCAGTTCTTC.

This clonotype has just a few counts. V and J are TRBV12-3 or TRBV12-4 and TRBJ2-5, with D unresolved. This CDR3 has 13 residues. Trimming shortened V by 1 base and J by 4 bases, and 7 bases separated the two germline ends. This CDR3 is CASSLGVPETQYF. CDR3 sequence (DNA): TGTGCCAGCAGTTTAGGGGTCCCAGAGACCCAGTACTTC.

V is TRBV6-5 and J is TRBJ2-5; D not certain. CDR1 is MNHEY and CDR2 is SVGAGI in the germline V gene. The CDR3 sequence is 11 residues long. V lost 6 bases to trimming and J lost 5 bases, with 7 bases between them. This CDR3 is CASRLKETQYF. CDR3 nucleotide sequence: TGTGCCAGCAGACTTAAGGAGACCCAGTACTTC.

The J gene is TRBJ1-1, the V gene TRBV5-1; D might be TRBD1 (5 bases). Germline loops: CDR1 SGHRS, CDR2 YFSETQ. V was shortened by 3 bases and J by 6 bases, with 18 bases between the two germline ends. The CDR3 is made up of 15 amino acids. The CDR3 DNA follows: TGCGCCAGCAGCTGGACCGACCAAGGGGTCGCTGAAGCTTTCTTT. Amino acid sequence: CASSWTDQGVAEAFF.

V and J are TRBV6-2 or TRBV6-3 and TRBJ2-3; the D gene is possibly TRBD1 (5 bases). Germline CDR1 reads MNHEY; CDR2 reads SVGEGT. Trimming took 4 bases from V and 2 from J, leaving 10 bases between them. The CDR3 has 14 residues. In nucleotides, the CDR3 is TGTGCCAGCAGTTTGGGGCAGGTCACAGATACGCAGTATTTT. As protein: CASSLGQVTDTQYF.

In regard to this clonotype: An end of the junction differs from the germline gene, which may be a read error. This chain links TRBV7-9 with TRBJ2-7, with D perhaps TRBD1 or TRBD2 (5 bases each). Germline V gene lookup returns CDR1 SEHNR and CDR2 FQNEAQ (reference sequence). The CDR3 consists of 15 residues. The CDR3 nucleotides read TGTGTCAGCAGCTTAGCTAGGGGAGCGACCTACGAGCAGTACTTC. Amino acid sequence: CVSSLARGATYEQYF.

This chain links TRBV7-2 with TRBJ2-1; 12 bases fit TRBD2. The germline V gene has CDR1 SGHTA and CDR2 FQGNSA. The CDR3 length is 18 residues. After removal of 1 base from V and 10 bases from J, the junction contained 14 bases not matched to a gene. The DNA for the CDR3 is TGTGCCAGCAGCTTAGATGGACTAGCGGGATTTCACTCCTACGAGCAGTTCTTC. It codes for CASSLDGLAGFHSYEQFF.

The chain recombines TRBV5-1 with TRBJ2-5; weak D call: TRBD1 (6 bases). The J call could be wrong; TRBJ2-7 is a better fit for the DNA end. Germline CDR1 SGHRS, CDR2 YFSETQ. This CDR3 has 13 residues. The CDR3 coding sequence is TGCGCCAGCAGCGCGAGGGGGAATAACGAGCAGTACTTC. Translating it yields CASSARGNNEQYF.

The CDR3 loop reads CASSFEIQETQYF. CDR3 DNA sequence: TGCGCCAGCAGCTTCGAAATTCAAGAGACCCAGTACTTC. The genes are TRBV5-1 and TRBJ2-5; unclear D gene. Germline V gives CDR1 SGHRS, CDR2 YFSETQ. V lost 2 bases and J 2 bases, leaving 7 bases between the germline ends. The CDR3 length is 13 residues.

This clonotype occurred a few times. The chain carries TRBV28 and TRBJ2-3, with 13 bases that match TRBD2. Losses at the gene ends were 6 bases for V and 5 bases for J; bases not matched to a gene: 11. Germline V gene sequence: CDR1 MDHEN, CDR2 SYDVKM. The CDR3 sequence is 17 residues long. Written as DNA, the CDR3 is TGTGCCAGCAGCCGAATCCGGACTAGCGGGAGTATAGATACGCAGTATTTT. Encoded protein: CASSRIRTSGSIDTQYF.

V usage is TRBV7-2 and J usage is TRBJ2-3; D is possibly TRBD2 (5 bases). The CDR3 consists of 16 residues. CDR1 and CDR2 (germline): SGHTA, FQGNSA. V was pared by 0 bases and J by 2 bases, with 12 bases between. The CDR3: CASSLATSGITDTQYF. The CDR3, as DNA: TGTGCCAGCAGCTTAGCAACCAGCGGTATCACAGATACGCAGTATTTT.

V is TRBV7-2 and J is TRBJ2-3, with 12 bases lining up with TRBD2. Losses at the gene ends were 4 bases for V and 5 bases for J; bases not matched to a gene: 4. Germline values: CDR1 SGHTA, CDR2 FQGNSA. The CDR3 runs to 15 residues. Here the CDR3 DNA reads TGTGCCAGCAGCTCGACTAGCGGGAGTATAGATACGCAGTATTTT. Translated, it gives CASSSTSGSIDTQYF.

The J gene is TRBJ1-1, the V gene TRBV7-8; tentative D call: TRBD1 (5 bases). Germline CDR1 reads SGHVS; CDR2 reads FQNEAQ. V dropped 1 base and J dropped 1 base, with 10 bases sitting between them. This CDR3 comprises 15 residues. CDR3: CASSLVGGTNTEAFF. In nucleotides, the CDR3 is TGTGCCAGCAGCTTAGTCGGGGGGACGAACACTGAAGCTTTCTTT.

The rearrangement links TRBV9 to TRBJ2-5; TRBD1 matches 10 bases. The CDR3 spans 14 residues. With 3 bases clipped from V and 10 bases from J, the junction kept 9 bases outside the gene matches. Germline V gene sequence: CDR1 SGDLS, CDR2 YYNGEE. CDR3 in amino acids: CASSATGQGSYQYF. The CDR3 DNA reads as TGTGCCAGCAGCGCAACGGGACAGGGGAGCTACCAGTACTTC. Combining the CDR3 with reference TRBV9 and TRBJ2-5 gives the whole variable domain DSGVTQTPKHLITATGQRVTLRCSPRSGDLSVYWYQQSLDQGLQFLIQYYNGEERAKGNILERFSAQQFPDLHSELNLSSLELGDSALYFCASSATGQGSYQYFGPGTRLLVL.

J is TRBJ1-5 and V is TRBV20-1, with a weak D call TRBD1 (6 bases). This CDR3 has 13 amino acids. With 0 bases removed from V and 4 bases from J, the gap between germline ends came to 7 bases. The germline CDR1 and CDR2 sequences are DFQATT and SNEGSKA (reference sequence). The CDR3 DNA sequence: TGCAGTGCTAGAGAACAGGGAAATCAGCCCCAGCATTTT. Encoded protein: CSAREQGNQPQHF.

This clonotype was seen a few times. The chain recombines TRBV7-2 with TRBJ2-3; the match to TRBD2 covers 8 bases. Germline-derived CDR1 and CDR2 are SGHTA and FQGNSA. The CDR3 spans 16 residues. J gave up 6 bases and V 5 bases, and 13 bases lay outside the gene matches. CDR3 loop: CASSETGLVGGDTQYF. CDR3 nucleotides: TGTGCCAGCAGCGAAACGGGACTAGTGGGCGGGGATACGCAGTATTTT.

V and J are TRBV29-1 and TRBJ1-2, with D perhaps TRBD1 (6 bases). CDR3 length: 14 residues. Trimming took off 6 bases at V and 0 bases at J, with 14 bases between the two ends. Germline V lookup: CDR1 SQVTM, CDR2 ANQGSEA. The CDR3 sequence is CSVEKDSTNYGYTF. The CDR3, as DNA: TGCAGCGTAGAGAAGGACAGCACTAACTATGGCTACACCTTC.

The genes are TRBV6-2 or TRBV6-3 and TRBJ2-7, with 13 bases fitting TRBD2. The germline CDR1 and CDR2 sequences are MNHEY and SVGEGT. CDR3 length: 16 amino acids. The trim removed 2 bases at V and 5 bases at J, leaving 6 bases unmatched. CDR3 nucleotides: TGTGCCAGCAGTTACCGGACTAGCGGGAGATTTAACGAGCAGTACTTC. It translates to CASSYRTSGRFNEQYF.

The CDR3 DNA is TGTGCCAGCAGCTCAAATAGAGCAGGATTAAGATCGGGGGAGACCCAGTACTTC. It yields the protein CASSSNRAGLRSGETQYF. The chain links TRBV14 to TRBJ2-5, with a weak D call TRBD2 (5 bases). There are 18 residues in the CDR3. Trimming took 5 bases from V and 5 from J, leaving 27 bases between them. Germline CDR1 reads SGHDN; CDR2 reads FVKESK.

This clonotype was counted a few times. The rearrangement joins TRBV12-3 or TRBV12-4 to TRBJ2-5, with D possibly called TRBD1 or TRBD2 (5 bases each). Trimming left V 5 bases short and J 1 base short, with 14 bases between. The CDR3 covers 15 residues. CDR3 residues: CASSPRDDIQETQYF. The CDR3 DNA sequence: TGTGCCAGCAGTCCCCGGGACGATATCCAAGAGACCCAGTACTTC.

The V gene is TRBV7-2, the J gene TRBJ1-4; no clear D. Germline CDR1 and CDR2: SGHTA and FQGNSA. The CDR3 length is 13 residues. Trimming took off 6 bases at V and 7 bases at J, with 12 bases between the two ends. In DNA form, the CDR3 reads TGTGCCAGCAGGTATCGTGGGAGTGAAAAACTGTTTTTT. This translates into CASRYRGSEKLFF.

This clonotype came up a few times. This chain uses TRBV6-6 with TRBJ2-3; D gene unclear. CDR3 length equals 11 residues. Germline assignment: CDR1 MNHNY and CDR2 SVGAGI (reference sequence). V dropped 4 bases and J dropped 6 bases, with 5 bases sitting between them. The CDR3 coding sequence is TGTGCCAGCAGTTGGGTGGATACGCAGTATTTT. Its translation is CASSWVDTQYF.

This clonotype was counted only a few times. V and J are TRBV12-3 or TRBV12-4 and TRBJ2-3, with 7 bases fitting TRBD1. The CDR3 runs to 15 residues. The V segment lost 5 bases and the J segment 1 base; nucleotides outside the gene matches: 6. The CDR3 DNA reads TGTGCCAGCAGTCCTGGGGACAGACGCACAGATACGCAGTATTTT. It codes for CASSPGDRRTDTQYF.

The chain joins TRBV29-1 to TRBJ2-1; a weak D match, TRBD2 (7 bases). The germline gives CDR1 SQVTM, CDR2 ANQGSEA. The CDR3 consists of 15 residues. V lost 3 bases to trimming and J lost 8 bases, with 20 bases between them. Here the CDR3 DNA reads TGCAGCGTTGAGGGGCTGTGGGGGGGGCGTGATGAGCAGTTCTTC. Protein: CSVEGLWGGRDEQFF.

This clonotype has more than one count but fewer than ten. This chain joins TRBV9 and TRBJ2-7; D ambiguous. Germline values: CDR1 SGDLS, CDR2 YYNGEE. The V and J ends lost 0 bases and 4 bases respectively, with 5 bases between them. The CDR3 covers 12 residues. CDR3 sequence (DNA): TGTGCCAGCAGCGTAGATCCTTACGAGCAGTACTTC. Protein sequence: CASSVDPYEQYF.

This clonotype was observed a handful of times. The rearrangement uses TRBV12-3 or TRBV12-4 and TRBJ2-2; D is possibly TRBD1 (6 bases). Trimming removed 2 bases from V and 7 bases from J, with 14 bases in between. This CDR3 has 15 amino acids. For the CDR3, the DNA is TGTGCCAGCAGTTTAATCGGACAGAGTCACGGGGAGCTGTTTTTT. Translating it yields CASSLIGQSHGELFF.

The genes are TRBV7-9 and TRBJ2-3; no definite D call. Trimming left V 6 bases short and J 5 bases short, with 12 bases between. The CDR3 is made up of 13 amino acids. CDR1 and CDR2 (germline): SEHNR, FQNEAQ (reference sequence). The CDR3 loop is CASSTRVLDTQYF. CDR3 DNA sequence: TGTGCCAGCAGTACAAGGGTTTTAGATACGCAGTATTTT.

The chain links TRBV7-2 to TRBJ1-1; D not resolved. Germline CDR1 and CDR2: SGHTA and FQGNSA. Trimming left V 4 bases short and J 1 base short, with 13 bases between. This CDR3 region has 15 residues. The CDR3 nucleotides read TGTGCCAGCAGCTCATCACGGGCCGGGAACACTGAAGCTTTCTTT. Encoded protein: CASSSSRAGNTEAFF.

The rearrangement uses TRBV15 and TRBJ1-1; D may be TRBD1 (6 bases). From germline, CDR1 is LNHNV and CDR2 YYDKDF (reference sequence). This CDR3 region has 12 residues. CDR3 amino acids: CAAGGARSEAFF. CDR3 nucleotide sequence: TGTGCGGCGGGGGGGGCGAGGTCTGAAGCTTTCTTT. Drawing the rest from reference TRBV15 and TRBJ1-1, the complete variable domain is DAMVIQNPRYQVTQFGKPVTLSCSQTLNHNVMYWYQQKSSQAPKLLFHYYDKDFNNEADTPDNFQSRRPNTSFCFLDIRSPGLGDTAMYLCAAGGARSEAFFGQGTRLTVV.